The present TCR beta chain was sequenced within a study of shared clonotypes between healthy human individuals. Deletions cut 0 bases from V and 8 bases from J, with 20 bases between. Germline V CDR1 and CDR2: LNHNV, YYDKDF (reference sequence). The CDR3 length is 17 residues. Using immunoSEQ multiplex PCR, the repertoire was profiled, and TCRdb retains in-frame clones only, with some absent. The data show 2.3 million or so clones, with more than 85% seen just once and 0.39% held by the top ten. The genes are TRBV15 and TRBJ2-1; D may be TRBD1 (6 bases). Input material: naive CD4+ T cells from PBMCs. The sample's subset: CD45RA+ positively selected. The source is a man between 18 and 29 years old in good health. Some clones in this sample may be carry-over from other donors' samples. CDR3 sequence reads: CATSRELGQRVWDEQFF. The CDR3 DNA reads TGTGCCACCAGCAGAGAATTGGGACAAAGGGTTTGGGATGAGCAGTTCTTC.